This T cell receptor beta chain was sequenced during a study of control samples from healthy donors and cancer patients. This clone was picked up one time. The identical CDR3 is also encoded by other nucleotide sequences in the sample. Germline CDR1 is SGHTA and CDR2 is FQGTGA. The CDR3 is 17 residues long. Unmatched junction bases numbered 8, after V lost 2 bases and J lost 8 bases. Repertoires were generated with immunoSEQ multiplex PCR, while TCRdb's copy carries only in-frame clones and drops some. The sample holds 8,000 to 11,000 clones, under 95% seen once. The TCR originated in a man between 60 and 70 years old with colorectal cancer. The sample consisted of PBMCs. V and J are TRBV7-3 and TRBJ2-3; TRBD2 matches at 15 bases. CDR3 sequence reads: CASSLQHGLAGGRTQYF. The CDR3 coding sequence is TGTGCCAGCAGCTTACAACACGGACTAGCGGGGGGGCGTACGCAGTATTTT.